The rows below give T cell receptor beta chains drawn from one sample of a study of CD4 T cells in relation to SARS-CoV-2 and coronaviruses. Repertoires were generated with immunoSEQ multiplex PCR, while TCRdb's copy carries only in-frame clones and drops some. The profile shows about 59,000 clones, more than 80% of them singletons. The sample comprised memory CD4+ T cells from PBMCs. The receptors stem from a human donor in good health. Both conserved end residues are part of each CDR3. Fields, in order: J gene, V gene, CDR3 protein.

j_gene: TRBJ2-7
v_gene: TRBV27
CDR3aa: CASSILGATPYEQYF

j_gene: TRBJ2-3
v_gene: TRBV24-1
CDR3aa: CATEGQDTDTQYF

j_gene: TRBJ1-4
v_gene: TRBV3-1/TRBV3-2
CDR3aa: CASSQGANEKLFF

j_gene: TRBJ1-1
v_gene: TRBV7-9
CDR3aa: CASSLGPGNTEAFF

j_gene: TRBJ2-1
v_gene: TRBV2
CDR3aa: CASSPLSEREFNRDEQFF

j_gene: TRBJ2-7
v_gene: TRBV2
CDR3aa: CASSNPGQLYEQYF

j_gene: TRBJ1-4
v_gene: TRBV25-1
CDR3aa: CASSAGGGVEKLFF

j_gene: TRBJ2-1
v_gene: TRBV4-1
CDR3aa: CASSQDRAAARNEQFF

j_gene: TRBJ1-5
v_gene: TRBV15
CDR3aa: CATSGGQPGNQPQHF

j_gene: TRBJ1-5
v_gene: TRBV28
CDR3aa: CASLRDGNNQPQHF

j_gene: TRBJ2-1
v_gene: TRBV27
CDR3aa: CASRTSGGGSYNEQFF

j_gene: TRBJ2-3
v_gene: TRBV5-1
CDR3aa: CASSLLAGVGTDTQYF

j_gene: TRBJ1-5
v_gene: TRBV6-1
CDR3aa: CASSENDRGNQPQHF

j_gene: TRBJ2-3
v_gene: TRBV6-1
CDR3aa: CASSEADLSTDTQYF

j_gene: TRBJ2-1
v_gene: TRBV18
CDR3aa: CASSDRGPGSYNEQFF

j_gene: TRBJ2-3
v_gene: TRBV5-1
CDR3aa: CASRLEGGPLDTQYF

j_gene: TRBJ1-5
v_gene: TRBV6-5
CDR3aa: CASQRGEGVQPQHF

j_gene: TRBJ2-7
v_gene: TRBV5-1
CDR3aa: CASSYQGAQYEQYF

j_gene: TRBJ1-2
v_gene: TRBV5-6
CDR3aa: CASSLGRLVYGYTF

j_gene: TRBJ1-5
v_gene: TRBV19
CDR3aa: CASTSNGGEANQPQHF

j_gene: TRBJ2-3
v_gene: TRBV24-1
CDR3aa: CATGVTDTQYF

j_gene: TRBJ2-1
v_gene: TRBV5-1
CDR3aa: CASSREGQNTYNEQFF

j_gene: TRBJ1-1
v_gene: TRBV30
CDR3aa: CAWNRRTGTFF

j_gene: TRBJ2-7
v_gene: TRBV6-1
CDR3aa: CASSELAGHGYEQYF

j_gene: TRBJ2-7
v_gene: TRBV3-1/TRBV3-2
CDR3aa: CASSPPGRGTYEQYF

j_gene: TRBJ2-3
v_gene: TRBV18
CDR3aa: CASSLSSRGNTDTQYF

j_gene: TRBJ1-3
v_gene: TRBV28
CDR3aa: CASRNQDLSGNTIYF

j_gene: TRBJ2-5
v_gene: TRBV5-1
CDR3aa: CASSLLAGEETQYF

j_gene: TRBJ1-5
v_gene: TRBV6-5
CDR3aa: CASRDGQKPQHF

j_gene: TRBJ2-2
v_gene: TRBV5-1
CDR3aa: CASTPGRAGNTGELFF

j_gene: TRBJ2-5
v_gene: TRBV27
CDR3aa: CASSHNRDGGTQYF